Listed below are T cell receptor beta chains from one sample, sequenced in a study of T cell responses to AZD1222 COVID-19 vaccine. Profiled with immunoSEQ multiplex PCR; TCRdb holds only in-frame clones, not every one. The table shows over 100,000 clones, with approximately 90% occurring only once. Here the sequenced sample was peripheral blood, taken 28 days after the second AZD1222 dose. The origin of the receptors is an adult who received the AZD1222 COVID-19 vaccine. CDR3s include the opening cysteine and the closing phenylalanine or tryptophan. The D gene is left open where the match is weak. The listing skips clone size in some rows; elsewhere it reads once, few, many or a size class.

j_call: TRBJ1-5
cdr3_length: 13
v_call: TRBV19
clone_size: -
d_call: -
cdr3_aa: CASSIAVGQPQHF
cdr3_nt: TGTGCCAGTAGTATAGCAGTCGGGCAGCCCCAGCATTTT

j_call: TRBJ2-7
cdr3_length: 14
v_call: TRBV5-1
clone_size: once
d_call: -
cdr3_aa: CASSLGQISYEQYF
cdr3_nt: TGCGCCAGCAGCTTGGGACAGATCTCCTACGAGCAGTACTTC

j_call: TRBJ1-5
cdr3_length: 20
v_call: TRBV21-1
clone_size: -
d_call: -
cdr3_aa: CASSPMGSGQPYGGNQPQHF
cdr3_nt: TGTGCCAGCAGCCCGATGGGCTCGGGACAGCCCTATGGGGGCAATCAGCCCCAGCATTTT

j_call: TRBJ1-2
cdr3_length: 14
v_call: TRBV19
clone_size: few
d_call: -
cdr3_aa: CASSTGQKMYGYTF
cdr3_nt: TGTGCCAGTAGTACAGGACAGAAAATGTATGGCTACACCTTC

j_call: TRBJ2-1
cdr3_length: 16
v_call: TRBV4-3
clone_size: -
d_call: TRBD2
cdr3_aa: CASSLDRGGGVYEQFF
cdr3_nt: TGCGCCAGCAGCCTAGACCGCGGCGGGGGGGTGTATGAGCAGTTCTTC

j_call: TRBJ1-2
cdr3_length: 16
v_call: TRBV28
clone_size: -
d_call: -
cdr3_aa: CASSFSLTGALYGYTF
cdr3_nt: TGTGCCAGCAGTTTCTCTCTTACGGGGGCGCTCTATGGCTACACCTTC

j_call: TRBJ1-2
cdr3_length: 14
v_call: TRBV6-4
clone_size: -
d_call: -
cdr3_aa: CASSQDLNSYGYTF
cdr3_nt: TGTGCCAGCAGTCAGGACCTCAATTCCTATGGCTACACCTTC

j_call: TRBJ1-2
cdr3_length: 13
v_call: TRBV6-5
clone_size: -
d_call: -
cdr3_aa: CASRTTGNYGYTF
cdr3_nt: TGTGCCAGCAGGACTACAGGAAACTATGGCTACACCTTC

j_call: TRBJ1-1
cdr3_length: 13
v_call: TRBV12-3/TRBV12-4
clone_size: -
d_call: -
cdr3_aa: CASRGRVRTEAFF
cdr3_nt: TGTGCCAGCAGGGGACGGGTGAGGACTGAAGCTTTCTTT

j_call: TRBJ1-5
cdr3_length: 13
v_call: TRBV29-1
clone_size: -
d_call: -
cdr3_aa: CSVLEQQNQPQHF
cdr3_nt: TGCAGCGTCCTCGAACAGCAGAACCAGCCCCAGCATTTT

j_call: TRBJ1-1
cdr3_length: 17
v_call: TRBV6-2/TRBV6-3
clone_size: -
d_call: -
cdr3_aa: CASSYGRYVIDYTEAFF
cdr3_nt: TGTGCCAGCAGTTATGGGAGATATGTCATAGACTACACTGAAGCTTTCTTT

j_call: TRBJ2-7
cdr3_length: 13
v_call: TRBV7-2
clone_size: -
d_call: -
cdr3_aa: CASSLGVGGEQYF
cdr3_nt: TGTGCCAGCAGCTTAGGCGTCGGGGGCGAGCAGTACTTC

j_call: TRBJ2-2
cdr3_length: 17
v_call: TRBV4-1
clone_size: -
d_call: -
cdr3_aa: CASSRAPTGGGAGELFF
cdr3_nt: TGCGCCAGCAGCCGCGCGCCTACAGGAGGGGGAGCCGGGGAGCTGTTTTTT

j_call: TRBJ1-2
cdr3_length: 17
v_call: TRBV5-1
clone_size: few
d_call: -
cdr3_aa: CASSLEGGVASNYGYTF
cdr3_nt: TGCGCCAGCAGCTTGGAGGGGGGTGTTGCCTCGAACTATGGCTACACCTTC

j_call: TRBJ1-6
cdr3_length: 14
v_call: TRBV4-2
clone_size: -
d_call: -
cdr3_aa: CASSPKEDNSPLHF
cdr3_nt: TGTGCCAGCAGCCCTAAAGAAGATAATTCACCCCTCCACTTT

j_call: TRBJ2-7
cdr3_length: 15
v_call: TRBV18
clone_size: -
d_call: TRBD1
cdr3_aa: CASSPTDRGLYEQYF
cdr3_nt: TGTGCCAGCTCACCCACGGACAGGGGGCTTTACGAGCAGTACTTC

j_call: TRBJ1-1
cdr3_length: 15
v_call: TRBV2
clone_size: -
d_call: TRBD1
cdr3_aa: CASKMGDRPNTEAFF
cdr3_nt: TGTGCCAGCAAAATGGGGGACAGACCCAACACTGAAGCTTTCTTT

j_call: TRBJ2-6
cdr3_length: 13
v_call: TRBV18
clone_size: few
d_call: -
cdr3_aa: CASSSSGANVLTF
cdr3_nt: TGTGCCAGCTCATCCTCTGGGGCCAACGTCCTGACTTTC

j_call: TRBJ2-1
cdr3_length: 12
v_call: TRBV7-9
clone_size: -
d_call: TRBD2
cdr3_aa: CASSSEAGWQFF
cdr3_nt: TGTGCCAGCAGCTCGGAAGCGGGGTGGCAGTTCTTC

j_call: TRBJ1-1
cdr3_length: 18
v_call: TRBV28
clone_size: -
d_call: -
cdr3_aa: CASSPIGPVTALNTEAFF
cdr3_nt: TGTGCCAGCAGTCCGATTGGACCTGTGACAGCTCTGAACACTGAAGCTTTCTTT

j_call: TRBJ1-2
cdr3_length: 14
v_call: TRBV3-1/TRBV3-2
clone_size: -
d_call: -
cdr3_aa: CASSQGRTNYGYTF
cdr3_nt: TGTGCCAGCAGCCAAGGCAGGACTAACTATGGCTACACCTTC

j_call: TRBJ1-1
cdr3_length: 13
v_call: TRBV29-1
clone_size: -
d_call: TRBD1
cdr3_aa: CSVKDRPNTEAFF
cdr3_nt: TGCAGCGTTAAGGACAGGCCGAACACTGAAGCTTTCTTT